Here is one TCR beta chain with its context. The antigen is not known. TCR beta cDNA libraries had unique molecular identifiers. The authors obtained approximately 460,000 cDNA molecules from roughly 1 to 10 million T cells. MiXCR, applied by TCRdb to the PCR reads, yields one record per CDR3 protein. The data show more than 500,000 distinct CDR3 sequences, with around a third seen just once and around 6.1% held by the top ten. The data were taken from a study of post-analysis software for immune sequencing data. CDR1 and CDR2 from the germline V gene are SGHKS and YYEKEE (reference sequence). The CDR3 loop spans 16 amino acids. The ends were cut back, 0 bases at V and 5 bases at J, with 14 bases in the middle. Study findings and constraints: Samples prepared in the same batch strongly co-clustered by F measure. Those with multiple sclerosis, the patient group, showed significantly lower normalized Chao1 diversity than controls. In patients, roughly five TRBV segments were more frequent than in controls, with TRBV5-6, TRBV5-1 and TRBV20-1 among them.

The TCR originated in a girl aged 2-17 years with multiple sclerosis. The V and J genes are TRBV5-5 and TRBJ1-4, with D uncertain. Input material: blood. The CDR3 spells CASSLGTDLDNEKLFF. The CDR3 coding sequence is TGTGCCAGCAGCTTGGGCACCGACCTCGACAATGAAAAACTGTTTTTT.